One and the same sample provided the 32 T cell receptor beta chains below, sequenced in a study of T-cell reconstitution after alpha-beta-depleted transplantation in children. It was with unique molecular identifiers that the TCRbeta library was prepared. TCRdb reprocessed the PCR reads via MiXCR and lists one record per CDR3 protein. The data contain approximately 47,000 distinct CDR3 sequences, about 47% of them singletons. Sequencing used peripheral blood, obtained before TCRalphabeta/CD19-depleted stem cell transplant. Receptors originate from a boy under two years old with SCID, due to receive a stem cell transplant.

The CDR3 nucleotides read TGTGCCAGCAGTTGGGTCGACAGGGGGCAGTCGGAGACCCAGTACTTC. Its translation: CASSWVDRGQSETQYF. The chain carries TRBV6-2 or TRBV6-3 and TRBJ2-5, with 10 bases that match TRBD1. The CDR3 runs 16 residues. Germline CDR1 reads MNHEY; CDR2 reads SVGEGT. J gave up 5 bases and V 4 bases, and 10 bases lay outside the gene matches.

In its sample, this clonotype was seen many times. The chain's CDR3 is CAISPGRGGGLQETQYF. DNA of the CDR3: TGTGCCATCAGCCCCGGTCGGGGGGGAGGGCTCCAAGAGACCCAGTACTTC. This chain links TRBV10-3 with TRBJ2-5; 8 nucleotides agree with TRBD2. This CDR3 has 17 residues. Trimming took 6 bases from V and 1 from J; bases not matched to a gene: 13. Germline values: CDR1 ENHRY, CDR2 SYGVKD.

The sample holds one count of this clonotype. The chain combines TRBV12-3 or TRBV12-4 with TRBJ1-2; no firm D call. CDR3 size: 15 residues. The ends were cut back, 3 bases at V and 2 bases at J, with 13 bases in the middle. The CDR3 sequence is CASSFGPRRNYGYTF. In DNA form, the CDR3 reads TGTGCCAGCAGTTTTGGGCCTCGGAGGAACTATGGCTACACCTTC.

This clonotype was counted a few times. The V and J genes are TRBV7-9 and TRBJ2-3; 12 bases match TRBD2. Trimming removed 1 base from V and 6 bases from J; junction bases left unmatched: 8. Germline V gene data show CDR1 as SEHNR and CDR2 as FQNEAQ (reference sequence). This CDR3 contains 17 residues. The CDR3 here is CASSLGLAGATWDTQYF. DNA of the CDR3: TGTGCCAGCAGCTTAGGACTAGCGGGGGCCACATGGGATACGCAGTATTTT.

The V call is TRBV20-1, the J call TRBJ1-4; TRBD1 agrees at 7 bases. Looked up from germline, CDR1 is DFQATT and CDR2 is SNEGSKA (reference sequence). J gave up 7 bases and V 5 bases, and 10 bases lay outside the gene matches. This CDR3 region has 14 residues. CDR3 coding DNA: TGCAGTGCTCTCGGACCGGGACAGAGTGAAAAACTGTTTTTT. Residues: CSALGPGQSEKLFF.

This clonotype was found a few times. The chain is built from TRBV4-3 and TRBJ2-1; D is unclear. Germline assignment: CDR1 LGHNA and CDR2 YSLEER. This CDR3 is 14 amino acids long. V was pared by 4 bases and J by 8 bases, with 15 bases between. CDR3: CASSPGPAVDEQFF. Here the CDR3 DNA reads TGCGCCAGCAGCCCCGGGCCCGCGGTGGATGAGCAGTTCTTC.

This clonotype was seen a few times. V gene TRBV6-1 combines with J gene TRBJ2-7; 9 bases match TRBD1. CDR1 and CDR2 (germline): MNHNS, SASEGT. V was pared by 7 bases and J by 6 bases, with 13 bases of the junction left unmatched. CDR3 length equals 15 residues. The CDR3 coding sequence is TGTGCCAGCACCCCCTGGGAGGGACAGGGTAGCGAGCAGTACTTC. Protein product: CASTPWEGQGSEQYF.

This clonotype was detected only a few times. The CDR3 sequence: CASSPTGTDTQYF. Written as DNA, the CDR3 is TGTGCCAGCAGTCCTACAGGGACAGATACGCAGTATTTT. The V call is TRBV12-3 or TRBV12-4, the J call TRBJ2-3, with D possibly matching TRBD1 (6 bases). This CDR3 has 13 amino acids. Trimming left V 5 bases short and J 3 bases short, with 9 bases between.

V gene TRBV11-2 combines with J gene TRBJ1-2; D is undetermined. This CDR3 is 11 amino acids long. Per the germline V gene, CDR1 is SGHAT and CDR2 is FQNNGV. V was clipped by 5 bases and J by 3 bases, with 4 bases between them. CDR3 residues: CASSQDYGYTF. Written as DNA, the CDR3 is TGTGCCAGCAGCCAGGACTATGGCTACACCTTC.

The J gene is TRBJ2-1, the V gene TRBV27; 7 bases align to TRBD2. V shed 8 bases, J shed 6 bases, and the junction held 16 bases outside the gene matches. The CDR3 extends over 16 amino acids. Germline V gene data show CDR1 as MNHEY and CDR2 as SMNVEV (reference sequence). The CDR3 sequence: CASGRAEAKIRNEQFF. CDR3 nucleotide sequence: TGTGCCAGCGGGAGGGCGGAGGCCAAAATCCGCAATGAGCAGTTCTTC.

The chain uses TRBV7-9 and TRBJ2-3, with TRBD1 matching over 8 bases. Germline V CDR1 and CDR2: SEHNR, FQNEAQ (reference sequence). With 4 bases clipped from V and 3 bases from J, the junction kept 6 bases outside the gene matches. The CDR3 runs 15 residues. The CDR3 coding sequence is TGTGCCAGCAGCTCGTTGACAGGGGAAACAGATACGCAGTATTTT. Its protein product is CASSSLTGETDTQYF.

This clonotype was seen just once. CDR3 DNA sequence: TGTGCCAGCAGTGACAGGGGTTTCGAGGAGACCCAGTACTTC. The encoded protein is CASSDRGFEETQYF. The V and J genes are TRBV27 and TRBJ2-5, with 8 nucleotides matching TRBD1. Germline CDR1 MNHEY, CDR2 SMNVEV (reference sequence). With V trimmed by 5 bases and J by 5 bases, 7 bases remained unmatched. The CDR3 length is 14 residues.

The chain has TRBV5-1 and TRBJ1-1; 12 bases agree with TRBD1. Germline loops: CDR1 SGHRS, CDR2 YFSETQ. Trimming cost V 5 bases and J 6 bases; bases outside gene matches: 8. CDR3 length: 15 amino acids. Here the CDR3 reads CASRVWGQGASEAFF. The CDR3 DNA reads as TGCGCCAGCAGGGTGTGGGGACAGGGGGCTTCTGAAGCTTTCTTT.

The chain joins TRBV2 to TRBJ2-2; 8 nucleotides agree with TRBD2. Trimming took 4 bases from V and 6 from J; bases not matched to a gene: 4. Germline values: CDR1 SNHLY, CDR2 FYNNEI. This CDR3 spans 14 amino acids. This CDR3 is CASSAGLAPGELFF. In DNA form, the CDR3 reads TGTGCCAGCAGTGCCGGACTAGCCCCCGGGGAGCTGTTTTTT.

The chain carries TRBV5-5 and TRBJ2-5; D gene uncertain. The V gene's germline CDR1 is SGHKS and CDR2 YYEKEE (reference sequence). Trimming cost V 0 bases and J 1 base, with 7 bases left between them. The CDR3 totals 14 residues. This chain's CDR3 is CASSLVGSQETQYF. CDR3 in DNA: TGTGCCAGCAGCTTGGTCGGCAGCCAAGAGACCCAGTACTTC.

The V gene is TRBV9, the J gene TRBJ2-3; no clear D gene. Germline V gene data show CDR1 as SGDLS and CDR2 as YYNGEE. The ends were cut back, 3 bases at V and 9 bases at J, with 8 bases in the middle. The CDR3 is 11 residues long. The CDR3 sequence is CASSALETQYF. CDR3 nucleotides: TGTGCCAGCAGCGCGCTAGAGACGCAGTATTTT.

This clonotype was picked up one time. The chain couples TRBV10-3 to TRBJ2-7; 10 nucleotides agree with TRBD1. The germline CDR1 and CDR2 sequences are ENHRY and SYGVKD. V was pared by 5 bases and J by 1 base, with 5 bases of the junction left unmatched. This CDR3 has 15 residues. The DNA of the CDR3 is TGTGCCATCAGTTACGGACAGGGGGAGTCCTACGAGCAGTACTTC. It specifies CAISYGQGESYEQYF.

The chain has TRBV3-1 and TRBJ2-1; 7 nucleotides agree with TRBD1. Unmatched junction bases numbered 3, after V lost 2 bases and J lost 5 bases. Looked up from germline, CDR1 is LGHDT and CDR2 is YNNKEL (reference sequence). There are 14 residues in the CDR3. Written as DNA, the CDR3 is TGTGCCAGCAGCCAACCGGGACAGAACAATGAGCAGTTCTTC. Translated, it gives CASSQPGQNNEQFF.

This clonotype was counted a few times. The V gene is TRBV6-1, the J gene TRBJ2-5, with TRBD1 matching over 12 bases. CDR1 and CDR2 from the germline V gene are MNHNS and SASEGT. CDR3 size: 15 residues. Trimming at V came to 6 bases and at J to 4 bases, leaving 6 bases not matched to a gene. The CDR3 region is CASSQPGQGAETQYF. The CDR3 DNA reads TGTGCCAGCAGCCAGCCGGGACAGGGGGCAGAGACCCAGTACTTC.

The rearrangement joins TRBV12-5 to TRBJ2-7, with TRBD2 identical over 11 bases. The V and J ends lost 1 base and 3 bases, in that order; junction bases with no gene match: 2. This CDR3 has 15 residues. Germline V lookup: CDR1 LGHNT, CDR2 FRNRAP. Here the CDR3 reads CASGLELAGVYEQYF. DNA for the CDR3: TGTGCTAGTGGTTTGGAACTAGCGGGGGTCTACGAGCAGTACTTC. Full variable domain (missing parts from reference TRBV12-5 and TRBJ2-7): DARVTQTPRHKVTEMGQEVTMRCQPILGHNTVFWYRQTMMQGLELLAYFRNRAPLDDSGMPKDRFSAEMPDATLATLKIQPSEPRDSAVYFCASGLELAGVYEQYFGPGTRLTVT.

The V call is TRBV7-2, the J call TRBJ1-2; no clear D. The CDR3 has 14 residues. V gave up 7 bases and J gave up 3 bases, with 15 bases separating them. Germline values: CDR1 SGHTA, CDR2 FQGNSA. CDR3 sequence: CASTRDNLYYGYTF. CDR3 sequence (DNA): TGTGCCAGCACCCGAGATAATTTATACTATGGCTACACCTTC.

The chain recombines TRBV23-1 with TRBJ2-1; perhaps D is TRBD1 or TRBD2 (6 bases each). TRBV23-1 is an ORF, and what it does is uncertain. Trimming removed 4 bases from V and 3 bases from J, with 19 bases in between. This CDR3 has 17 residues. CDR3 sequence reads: CASSPCYIRGLYNEQFF. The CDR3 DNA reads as TGCGCCAGCAGTCCGTGTTATATCCGGGGGCTCTACAATGAGCAGTTCTTC.

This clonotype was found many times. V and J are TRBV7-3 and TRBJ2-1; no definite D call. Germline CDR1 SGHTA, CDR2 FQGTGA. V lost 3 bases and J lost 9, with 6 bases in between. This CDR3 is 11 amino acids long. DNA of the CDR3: TGTGCCAGCAGCTTGGGTTTTGAGCAGTTCTTC. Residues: CASSLGFEQFF.

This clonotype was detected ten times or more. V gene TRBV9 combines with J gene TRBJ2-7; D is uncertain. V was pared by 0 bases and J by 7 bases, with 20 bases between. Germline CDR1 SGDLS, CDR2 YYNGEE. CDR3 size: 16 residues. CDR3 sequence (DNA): TGTGCCAGCAGCGTAGAGGCCAGTCCTTCCGCAAGGGAGCAGTACTTC. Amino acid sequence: CASSVEASPSAREQYF.

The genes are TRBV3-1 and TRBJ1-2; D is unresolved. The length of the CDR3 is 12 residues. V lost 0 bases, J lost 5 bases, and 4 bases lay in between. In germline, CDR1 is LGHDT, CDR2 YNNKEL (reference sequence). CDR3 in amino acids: CASSQDQYGYTF. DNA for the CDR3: TGTGCCAGCAGCCAAGATCAGTATGGCTACACCTTC.

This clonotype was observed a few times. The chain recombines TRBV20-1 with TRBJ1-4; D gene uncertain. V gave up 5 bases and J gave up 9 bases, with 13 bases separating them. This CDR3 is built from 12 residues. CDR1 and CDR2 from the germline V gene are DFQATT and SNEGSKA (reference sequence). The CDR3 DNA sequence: TGCAGTGCTCCTGTGACGGGGAAAAAACTGTTTTTT. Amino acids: CSAPVTGKKLFF.

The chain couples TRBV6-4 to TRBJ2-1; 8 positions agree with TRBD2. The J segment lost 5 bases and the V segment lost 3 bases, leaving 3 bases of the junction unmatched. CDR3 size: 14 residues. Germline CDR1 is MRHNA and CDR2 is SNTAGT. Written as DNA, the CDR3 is TGTGCCAGCAGTGAACTAGCGGAGAACAATGAGCAGTTCTTC. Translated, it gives CASSELAENNEQFF.

This CDR3 reads CASSTTVNTGELFF. Here the CDR3 DNA reads TGTGCCAGCAGCACGACAGTAAACACCGGGGAGCTGTTTTTT. The gene calls are TRBV12-3 or TRBV12-4 and TRBJ2-2; the D gene is possibly TRBD1 (5 bases). The CDR3 has 14 residues. Trimming removed 6 bases at V and 2 bases at J, with 10 bases between.

The CDR3 DNA is TGTGCCAGCAGTTTGACAGGCTTCGATGGCTACACCTTC. Its translation is CASSLTGFDGYTF. This chain connects TRBV6-2 or TRBV6-3 to TRBJ1-2; TRBD1 is a possible D gene (6 bases). CDR3 size: 13 residues. Germline V CDR1 and CDR2: MNHEY, SVGEGT. The V and J ends lost 4 bases and 6 bases respectively, with 12 bases between them.

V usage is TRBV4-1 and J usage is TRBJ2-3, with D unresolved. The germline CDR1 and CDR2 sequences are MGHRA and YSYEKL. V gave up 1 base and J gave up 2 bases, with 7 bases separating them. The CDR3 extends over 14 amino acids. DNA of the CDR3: TGCGCCAGCAGCCAAGGCGCCCTCACAGATACGCAGTATTTT. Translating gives CASSQGALTDTQYF.

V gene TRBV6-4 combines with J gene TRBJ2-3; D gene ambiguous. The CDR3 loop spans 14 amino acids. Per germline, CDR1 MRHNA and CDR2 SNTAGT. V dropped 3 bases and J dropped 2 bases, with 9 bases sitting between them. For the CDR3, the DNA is TGTGCCAGCAGTGATAAGCCTAACACAGATACGCAGTATTTT. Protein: CASSDKPNTDTQYF.

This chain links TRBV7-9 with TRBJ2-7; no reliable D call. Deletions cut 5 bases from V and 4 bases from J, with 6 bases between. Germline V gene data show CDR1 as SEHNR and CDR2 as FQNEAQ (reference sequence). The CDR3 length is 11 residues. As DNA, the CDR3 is TGTGCCAGCAGCCCGGATTACGAGCAGTACTTC. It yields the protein CASSPDYEQYF.